One and the same sample provided the 27 T cell receptor beta chains below, sequenced in a study of T cell changes during pregnancy in multiple sclerosis. Libraries were prepared by immunoSEQ multiplex PCR; TCRdb keeps only in-frame clonotypes and omits some of them. Of about 40,000 clones in the sample, around 90% were seen once. The sample was peripheral blood, taken before pregnancy. These receptors were obtained from a female donor with multiple sclerosis, enrolled in a pregnancy study.

The chain is built from TRBV12-5 and TRBJ2-5; TRBD1 agrees at 7 bases. CDR1 LGHNT and CDR2 FRNRAP come from the germline V gene. This CDR3 spans 15 amino acids. Trimming removed 2 bases from V and 4 bases from J; junction bases left unmatched: 7. CDR3 nucleotides: TGTGCTAGTGGTTTGATGACAGGGTGGGGAGAGACCCAGTACTTC. It translates to CASGLMTGWGETQYF.

The chain is built from TRBV5-1 and TRBJ1-4; 7 bases line up with TRBD1. Germline V gives CDR1 SGHRS, CDR2 YFSETQ. Trimming at V came to 3 bases and at J to 8 bases, leaving 16 bases not matched to a gene. The CDR3 loop spans 17 amino acids. Written as DNA, the CDR3 is TGCGCCAGCAGCTGGGGCAGACAGGGCAGGCACATGGAAAAACTGTTTTTT. This codes for CASSWGRQGRHMEKLFF.

This chain links TRBV4-1 with TRBJ2-1; D possibly corresponds to TRBD2 (5 bases). Germline values: CDR1 MGHRA, CDR2 YSYEKL. This CDR3 has 14 amino acids. Deletions cut 1 base from V and 4 bases from J, with 8 bases between. CDR3 DNA: TGCGCCAGCAGCCAAGGTACGGGGTACAATGAGCAGTTCTTC. Translating gives CASSQGTGYNEQFF.

The chain joins TRBV5-1 to TRBJ2-2; possibly TRBD2 for D (5 bases). Trimming took 4 bases from V and 4 from J, leaving 8 bases between them. Germline V CDR1 and CDR2: SGHRS, YFSETQ. The CDR3 length is 13 residues. CDR3 residues: CASSPEGTGELFF. CDR3 nucleotide sequence: TGCGCCAGCAGCCCAGAGGGCACCGGGGAGCTGTTTTTT.

This clone is a singleton in its sample. Different DNA sequences within this sample yield the same CDR3. The rearrangement joins TRBV5-1 to TRBJ2-2; TRBD1 matches at 7 bases. V trimming: 4 bases; J trimming: 4 bases; junction bases outside the gene matches: 7. Germline loops: CDR1 SGHRS, CDR2 YFSETQ. The length of the CDR3 is 15 residues. The chain's CDR3 is CASSDRTGGTGELFF. CDR3 nucleotides: TGCGCCAGCAGCGACCGGACAGGTGGCACCGGGGAGCTGTTTTTT. Together with reference TRBV5-1 and TRBJ2-2, the CDR3 gives the full variable domain: KAGVTQTPRYLIKTRGQQVTLSCSPISGHRSVSWYQQTPGQGLQFLFEYFSETQRNKGNFPGRFSGRQFSNSRSEMNVSTLELGDSALYLCASSDRTGGTGELFFGEGSRLTVL.

The chain is built from TRBV6-1 and TRBJ2-1, with 7 bases matching TRBD1. Germline values: CDR1 MNHNS, CDR2 SASEGT. The CDR3 totals 16 residues. V dropped 4 bases and J dropped 9; count of bases not matched to a gene: 15. The CDR3 reads CASSVTGTVKEGEQFF. The CDR3 DNA is TGTGCCAGCAGTGTTACCGGGACAGTTAAGGAAGGTGAGCAGTTCTTC.

The genes are TRBV5-1 and TRBJ2-7; TRBD2 matches 12 bases. The J segment lost 5 bases and the V segment lost 4 bases, leaving 13 bases of the junction unmatched. From germline, CDR1 is SGHRS and CDR2 YFSETQ. This CDR3 contains 17 residues. The CDR3 DNA sequence: TGCGCCAGCAGCCCCCCGGGAGGACTAGCGGGAATCAACGAGCAGTACTTC. This gives the protein CASSPPGGLAGINEQYF.

The chain combines TRBV11-3 with TRBJ2-5; 8 nucleotides agree with TRBD1. Germline V gene data show CDR1 as SGHNT and CDR2 as YENEEA. Trimming cost V 4 bases and J 3 bases; bases outside gene matches: 7. The CDR3 sequence is 15 residues long. The CDR3 spells CASSSPSQGEETQYF. In DNA form, the CDR3 reads TGTGCCAGCAGCTCCCCTTCACAGGGGGAAGAGACCCAGTACTTC.

The chain recombines TRBV18 with TRBJ1-4, with 8 nucleotides matching TRBD1. V gave up 5 bases and J gave up 2 bases; unmatched junction bases: 1. CDR3 length equals 14 residues. Germline-derived CDR1 and CDR2 are KGHSH and LQKENI. The CDR3 bases are TGTGCCAGCTCATGGGACAGGACTAATGAAAAACTGTTTTTT. Translating it yields CASSWDRTNEKLFF.

The V gene is TRBV6-1, the J gene TRBJ1-5, with TRBD1 matching 7 bases. J gave up 7 bases and V 4 bases, and 7 bases lay outside the gene matches. Germline V CDR1 and CDR2: MNHNS, SASEGT. This CDR3 region has 14 residues. The CDR3 DNA is TGTGCCAGCAGTGCTTCAGGGGGTTTGCAGCCCCAGCATTTT. Translating it yields CASSASGGLQPQHF.

This chain links TRBV10-1 with TRBJ2-3, with D possibly TRBD2 on 5 matching bases. The CDR3 is made up of 15 amino acids. Trimming cost V 4 bases and J 4 bases, with 15 bases left between them. Germline CDR1 WNHNN, CDR2 SYGVQD (reference sequence). The CDR3 DNA sequence: TGCGCCAGCAGTGCAACGGGAAATAGGGCAGATACGCAGTATTTT. As protein: CASSATGNRADTQYF.

The chain employs TRBV9 and TRBJ2-1, with D unresolved. Germline V lookup: CDR1 SGDLS, CDR2 YYNGEE. CDR3 size: 12 residues. Between the trimmed V and J ends, which lost 0 bases and 7 bases, there was a span of 5 bases. CDR3 amino acids: CASSVDFNEQFF. The CDR3 DNA follows: TGTGCCAGCAGCGTAGACTTTAATGAGCAGTTCTTC.

The rearrangement uses TRBV7-6 and TRBJ2-7; 8 positions match TRBD2. The CDR3 extends over 15 amino acids. Trimming took 0 bases from V and 6 from J; bases not matched to a gene: 7. Germline V CDR1 and CDR2: SGHVS, FNYEAQ. DNA of the CDR3: TGTGCCAGCAGCTTAGCGCCGGGAGGGCAGGGCGAGCAGTACTTC. This translates into CASSLAPGGQGEQYF.

The chain employs TRBV5-4 and TRBJ2-2; the match to TRBD2 covers 8 bases. V gave up 0 bases and J gave up 4 bases; unmatched junction bases: 2. The germline gives CDR1 SGHNT, CDR2 YYREEE (reference sequence). There are 15 residues in the CDR3. CDR3: CASSLAAGGTGELFF. The CDR3 DNA follows: TGTGCCAGCAGCTTGGCCGCGGGGGGCACCGGGGAGCTGTTTTTT. Combining the CDR3 with reference TRBV5-4 and TRBJ2-2 gives the whole variable domain ETGVTQSPTHLIKTRGQQVTLRCSSQSGHNTVSWYQQALGQGPQFIFQYYREEENGRGNFPPRFSGLQFPNYSSELNVNALELDDSALYLCASSLAAGGTGELFFGEGSRLTVL.

This clone turned up a few times. The chain combines TRBV19 with TRBJ2-3, with a possible D match to TRBD2 (6 bases). This CDR3 is 15 amino acids long. Between the trimmed V and J ends, which lost 8 bases and 0 bases, there was a span of 15 bases. From germline, CDR1 is LNHDA and CDR2 SQIVND (reference sequence). The chain's CDR3 is CASGAGTSSTDTQYF. The CDR3 DNA follows: TGTGCCAGTGGAGCCGGGACTTCAAGCACAGATACGCAGTATTTT.

The chain employs TRBV19 and TRBJ1-5, with 7 bases lining up with TRBD1. The CDR3 is 15 residues long. In germline, CDR1 is LNHDA, CDR2 SQIVND (reference sequence). V dropped 5 bases and J dropped 1; count of bases not matched to a gene: 5. The CDR3 bases are TGTGCCAGTAGTTTGTTGACAGGGAGCAATCAGCCCCAGCATTTT. This translates into CASSLLTGSNQPQHF.

The chain has TRBV30 and TRBJ2-5, with D tentatively TRBD1 (6 bases). CDR3 length equals 12 residues. V dropped 4 bases and J dropped 0 bases, with 6 bases sitting between them. Germline V gives CDR1 GTSNPN, CDR2 SVGIG (reference sequence). CDR3 coding DNA: TGTGCCTGGAACAGGGACCAAGAGACCCAGTACTTC. It translates to CAWNRDQETQYF.

The rearrangement joins TRBV5-6 to TRBJ1-2; 9 positions match TRBD1. V shed 1 base, J shed 7 bases, and the junction held 8 bases outside the gene matches. This CDR3 has 15 residues. Germline CDR1 is SGHDT and CDR2 is YYEEEE. The CDR3 DNA reads as TGTGCCAGCAGCTTGACCGGGACAGGGTATATTGGCTACACCTTC. Its translation: CASSLTGTGYIGYTF. Together with reference TRBV5-6 and TRBJ1-2, the CDR3 gives the full variable domain: DAGVTQSPTHLIKTRGQQVTLRCSPKSGHDTVSWYQQALGQGPQFIFQYYEEEERQRGNFPDRFSGHQFPNYSSELNVNALLLGDSALYLCASSLTGTGYIGYTFGSGTRLTVV.

The genes are TRBV30 and TRBJ2-1; 10 nucleotides agree with TRBD1. The CDR3 totals 14 residues. The junction had 6 bases not matched to a gene; V was cut back by 0 bases and J by 10 bases. In germline, CDR1 is GTSNPN, CDR2 SVGIG (reference sequence). CDR3 residues: CAWSVGQGVWEQFF. CDR3 DNA sequence: TGTGCCTGGAGTGTTGGACAGGGGGTATGGGAGCAGTTCTTC.

The rearrangement joins TRBV2 to TRBJ2-1; perhaps TRBD1 as D (6 bases). This CDR3 has 14 residues. Germline V gene lookup returns CDR1 SNHLY and CDR2 FYNNEI. The ends were cut back, 8 bases at V and 4 bases at J, with 15 bases in the middle. The DNA of the CDR3 is TGTGCCAGCGGCCCCAGGGGAGTTTACAATGAGCAGTTCTTC. Translating it yields CASGPRGVYNEQFF. Full variable domain (outside the CDR3, taken from reference TRBV2 and TRBJ2-1): EPEVTQTPSHQVTQMGQEVILRCVPISNHLYFYWYRQILGQKVEFLVSFYNNEISEKSEIFDDQFSVERPDGSNFTLKIRSTKLEDSAMYFCASGPRGVYNEQFFGPGTRLTVL.

This clone was seen only once. The V gene is TRBV4-2, the J gene TRBJ2-7; 15 bases agree with TRBD2. CDR1 and CDR2 from the germline V gene are LGHNA and YNFKEQ. The CDR3 sequence is 18 residues long. V was pared by 0 bases and J by 0 bases, with 3 bases of the junction left unmatched. The CDR3 region is CASSQDGTSGGSSYEQYF. CDR3 nucleotide sequence: TGTGCCAGCAGCCAAGACGGGACTAGCGGGGGGAGCTCCTACGAGCAGTACTTC.

This CDR3 is CASQSFEGSYGYTF. In DNA, the CDR3 is TGTGCCAGCCAGTCTTTTGAGGGTTCCTATGGCTACACCTTC. The chain couples TRBV6-5 to TRBJ1-2, with unresolved D. This CDR3 has 14 residues. Germline V gene data show CDR1 as MNHEY and CDR2 as SVGAGI. V lost 8 bases, J lost 4 bases, and 17 bases lay in between.

V usage is TRBV12-5 and J usage is TRBJ2-1, with 10 bases identical to TRBD2. The CDR3 contains 16 residues. Germline V gene data show CDR1 as LGHNT and CDR2 as FRNRAP. The ends lost 6 bases at V and 3 bases at J; junction bases unmatched: 8. The chain's CDR3 is CASGPSGRAVYNEQFF. CDR3 coding DNA: TGTGCTAGTGGCCCCAGCGGGAGGGCCGTCTACAATGAGCAGTTCTTC.

This chain uses TRBV29-1 with TRBJ2-3, with TRBD2 identical over 8 bases. Germline values: CDR1 SQVTM, CDR2 ANQGSEA. The CDR3 spans 14 residues. The ends lost 6 bases at V and 4 bases at J; junction bases unmatched: 9. The CDR3 loop reads CSVCPPGGADTQYF. For the CDR3, the DNA is TGCAGCGTCTGTCCCCCGGGGGGGGCAGATACGCAGTATTTT.

V is TRBV28 and J is TRBJ2-2; no firm D call. This CDR3 has 13 amino acids. Germline V lookup: CDR1 MDHEN, CDR2 SYDVKM. V was clipped by 7 bases and J by 7 bases, with 13 bases between them. CDR3 coding DNA: TGTGCCAGCAATTCTCTAGGAATCGGGGAGCTGTTTTTT. As protein: CASNSLGIGELFF.

The CDR3, as DNA: TGCGCCAGCAGCTTGGCCAGGGAGGCTGGAAACACCATATATTTT. Its translation: CASSLAREAGNTIYF. This chain connects TRBV5-1 to TRBJ1-3; maybe TRBD1 (5 bases). Trimming pared 0 bases from V and 2 bases from J, leaving 9 bases between. This CDR3 is built from 15 residues. Germline V CDR1 and CDR2: SGHRS, YFSETQ.

The J gene is TRBJ2-6, the V gene TRBV28, with TRBD1 matching over 11 bases. From germline, CDR1 is MDHEN and CDR2 SYDVKM. The CDR3 has 17 amino acids. V shed 6 bases, J shed 3 bases, and the junction held 7 bases outside the gene matches. This CDR3 reads CASSTGTGGRGANVLTF. The CDR3 DNA sequence: TGTGCCAGCAGCACCGGGACAGGGGGGCGTGGGGCCAACGTCCTGACTTTC.